The clone carrying this T cell receptor beta chain appeared a few times. No antigen is known for it. CDR1 is DFQATT, CDR2 SNEGSKA, per germline (reference sequence). This CDR3 spans 14 amino acids. With 2 bases removed from V and 0 bases from J, the gap between germline ends came to 8 bases. Patients had received no treatment of any kind before thyroid surgery. The data stem from a study of metastatic and nonmetastatic thyroid tumors. Whole-study context: Across peripheral blood and tumor or nodule tissue samples taken from malignant and benign thyroid patients, the repertoires were compared with one another. Findings of the study overall: Compared with benign nodules, malignant thyroid tumors were reported to have significantly higher TCR beta diversity in both blood and tumor.

TCRdb re-clonotyped the PCR reads via MiXCR. Of about 32,000 clones listed, about 32% were seen once; the top ten hold approximately 16%. The receptor was isolated from a female donor with papillary thyroid cancer or a benign thyroid nodule (not recorded which). Some clones in this sample may be carry-over from other donors' samples. The sample comprised tumor tissue. The V gene is TRBV20-1, the J gene TRBJ2-1; a weak D match, TRBD2 (6 bases). CDR3 nucleotide sequence: TGCAGTGCTAGACAGGGAGGCTCCTACAATGAGCAGTTCTTC. This encodes CSARQGGSYNEQFF.